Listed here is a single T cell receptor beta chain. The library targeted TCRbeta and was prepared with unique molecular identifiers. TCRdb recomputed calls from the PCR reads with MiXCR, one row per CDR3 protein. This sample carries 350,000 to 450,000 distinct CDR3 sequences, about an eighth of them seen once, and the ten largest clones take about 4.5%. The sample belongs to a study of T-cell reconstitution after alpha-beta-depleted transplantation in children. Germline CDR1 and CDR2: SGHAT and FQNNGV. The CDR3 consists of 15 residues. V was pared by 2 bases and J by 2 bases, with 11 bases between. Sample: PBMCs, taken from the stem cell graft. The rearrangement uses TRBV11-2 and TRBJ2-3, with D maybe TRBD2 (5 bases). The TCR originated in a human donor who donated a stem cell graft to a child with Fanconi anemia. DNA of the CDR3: TGTGCCAGCAGCTTAATTGCGGGTTTCACAGATACGCAGTATTTT. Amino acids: CASSLIAGFTDTQYF. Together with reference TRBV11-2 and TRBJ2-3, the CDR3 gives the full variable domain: EAGVAQSPRYKIIEKRQSVAFWCNPISGHATLYWYQQILGQGPKLLIQFQNNGVVDDSQLPKDRFSAERLKGVDSTLKIQPAKLEDSAVYLCASSLIAGFTDTQYFGPGTRLTVL.